One sample yielded the 14 T cell receptor beta chains listed below, sequenced in a study of identical twins. TCRdb re-called the 5' RACE reads through MiXCR, storing one row per CDR3 protein. The sample shows 210,000 or so distinct CDR3 sequences, around 6.9% of them seen only once. A further study also used this sample, focusing on yellow fever vaccine responses in identical twins.

The sequenced sample consisted of memory (CD45RO+) T cells sorted from blood. The source of these receptors is a woman aged 18-35 years in good health.

This clonotype was observed many times. The rearrangement links TRBV20-1 to TRBJ1-6; D might be TRBD1 (5 bases). Germline V gene lookup returns CDR1 DFQATT and CDR2 SNEGSKA (reference sequence). This CDR3 has 14 residues. Trimming stripped 1 base from V and 9 bases from J, with 13 bases between. The CDR3: CSARVGGLGSPLHF. CDR3 sequence (DNA): TGCAGTGCTAGAGTTGGGGGGTTAGGTTCACCCCTCCACTTT.

This rearrangement joins TRBV6-2 or TRBV6-3 to TRBJ2-3, with D perhaps TRBD2 (6 bases). The germline CDR1 and CDR2 sequences are MNHEY and SVGEGT. The CDR3 has 16 residues. Trimming shortened V by 2 bases and J by 3 bases, and 15 bases separated the two germline ends. CDR3: CASSYSSGGGTDTQYF. The DNA of the CDR3 is TGTGCCAGCAGTTACAGTAGCGGCGGAGGGACAGATACGCAGTATTTT.

Only a few counts were recorded for this clonotype. The chain uses TRBV4-3 and TRBJ2-3; 10 nucleotides match TRBD2. The V gene end was trimmed by 5 bases and the J gene end by 1 base; junction bases not matched to a gene: 3. Germline V gene sequence: CDR1 LGHNA, CDR2 YSLEER. The CDR3 extends over 15 amino acids. In DNA, the CDR3 is TGCGCCAGCAGCAAAGCGGGGGGGGGCACAGATACGCAGTATTTT. It translates to CASSKAGGGTDTQYF.

This chain joins TRBV4-3 and TRBJ2-7; D unresolved. Trimming left V 0 bases short and J 2 bases short, with 8 bases between. This CDR3 has 14 amino acids. Germline values: CDR1 LGHNA, CDR2 YSLEER. The CDR3 loop reads CASSQDRAAYEQYF. The CDR3 nucleotides read TGCGCCAGCAGCCAAGATAGGGCAGCCTACGAGCAGTACTTC.

The rearrangement joins TRBV7-2 to TRBJ1-5, with unresolved D. Germline loops: CDR1 SGHTA, CDR2 FQGNSA. There are 15 residues in the CDR3. The ends were cut back, 5 bases at V and 0 bases at J, with 11 bases in the middle. CDR3 residues: CASSREAYSNQPQHF. The DNA of the CDR3 is TGTGCCAGCAGCCGGGAGGCGTATAGCAATCAGCCCCAGCATTTT.

This clonotype came up a few times. The V call is TRBV11-1, the J call TRBJ2-5; maybe TRBD2 (5 bases). V was cut by 4 bases and J by 4 bases, with 25 bases left in between. The CDR3 extends over 18 amino acids. CDR1 SGHAT and CDR2 FQDESV come from the germline V gene (reference sequence). The CDR3 sequence is CASSSQMGPGFILETQYF. The CDR3 nucleotides are TGTGCCAGCAGCTCCCAAATGGGCCCGGGATTTATCCTAGAGACCCAGTACTTC.

The table lists this clonotype with a count of one. One base away lies a much larger clone, so this may be a sequencing read error. This chain uses TRBV20-1 with TRBJ2-7; possibly TRBD1 for D (6 bases). Germline V gene lookup returns CDR1 DFQATT and CDR2 SNEGSKA (reference sequence). The CDR3 is 13 residues long. The CDR3 loop is CSARRGHPEEHYF. The CDR3 DNA reads TGCAGTGCTAGAAGGGGACACCCGGAGGAGCATTACTTC.

The chain carries TRBV7-8 and TRBJ2-5; 9 bases fit TRBD1. With V trimmed by 1 base and J by 5 bases, 8 bases remained unmatched. The CDR3 has 16 residues. Germline CDR1 reads SGHVS; CDR2 reads FQNEAQ. The CDR3 spells CASSLVRDRVLETQYF. In nucleotides, the CDR3 is TGTGCCAGCAGCTTAGTCCGGGACAGGGTATTGGAGACCCAGTACTTC.

This clonotype occurred a few times. The rearrangement uses TRBV2 and TRBJ1-6; TRBD1 agrees at 10 bases. Germline assignment: CDR1 SNHLY and CDR2 FYNNEI. With V trimmed by 6 bases and J by 9 bases, 8 bases remained unmatched. CDR3 length: 15 amino acids. The CDR3 nucleotides read TGTGCCAGCAGCTGGGGGGGACAGGGGATTTCACCCCTCCACTTT. Its translation is CASSWGGQGISPLHF.

The table lists this clonotype with many counts. The chain employs TRBV5-1 and TRBJ1-6, with D possibly matching TRBD1 (5 bases). Trimming cost V 1 base and J 5 bases, with 7 bases left between them. The CDR3 consists of 14 residues. The germline V gene encodes CDR1 SGHRS and CDR2 YFSETQ. The CDR3 nucleotides read TGCGCCAGCAGCTTGAAAGGGGATAATTCACCCCTCCACTTT. It translates to CASSLKGDNSPLHF.

This clonotype was counted at least ten times. The rearrangement uses TRBV7-2 and TRBJ2-3; D assignment may be TRBD1 or TRBD2 (5 bases each). Germline assignment: CDR1 SGHTA and CDR2 FQGNSA. V lost 2 bases to trimming and J lost 2 bases, with 11 bases between them. The CDR3 spans 15 residues. CDR3 DNA: TGTGCCAGCAGCTTAACCCCCGGGACCACAGATACGCAGTATTTT. This gives the protein CASSLTPGTTDTQYF.

The chain links TRBV7-9 to TRBJ2-7; TRBD2 matches at 14 bases. CDR3 length equals 15 residues. The germline V gene has CDR1 SEHNR and CDR2 FQNEAQ (reference sequence). The ends lost 4 bases at V and 7 bases at J; junction bases unmatched: 6. CDR3 sequence: CASSSTSGRAGEQYF. Here the CDR3 DNA reads TGTGCCAGCAGCTCGACTAGCGGGAGGGCGGGGGAGCAGTACTTC. Supplemented by reference TRBV7-9 and TRBJ2-7, the full variable domain reads DTGVSQNPRHKITKRGQNVTFRCDPISEHNRLYWYRQTLGQGPEFLTYFQNEAQLEKSRLLSDRFSAERPKGSFSTLEIQRTEQGDSAMYLCASSSTSGRAGEQYFGPGTRLTVT.

The V call is TRBV20-1, the J call TRBJ1-4; D is undetermined. Germline-derived CDR1 and CDR2 are DFQATT and SNEGSKA (reference sequence). The CDR3 is made up of 14 amino acids. Trimming removed 3 bases at V and 3 bases at J, with 11 bases between. The CDR3 DNA sequence: TGCAGTGCTAGTCTCCCTGGGTCTAATGAAAAACTGTTTTTT. Translated: CSASLPGSNEKLFF.

This clonotype was counted at least ten times. V usage is TRBV5-1 and J usage is TRBJ1-1; TRBD1 is a possible D gene (5 bases). CDR3 length: 13 amino acids. V shed 4 bases and J shed 4 bases, with 11 bases lying between them. The V gene's germline CDR1 is SGHRS and CDR2 YFSETQ. The CDR3, as DNA: TGCGCCAGCAGCCTACAGGATAGCACTGAAGCTTTCTTT. Residues: CASSLQDSTEAFF.